The T cell receptor beta chain under discussion was sequenced for a study of blood T cell repertoires in COVID-19. This table comes from immunoSEQ multiplex PCR, and its TCRdb copy is limited to in-frame clones, with some not included. The sample includes roughly 100,000 clones, about nine tenths of them seen just once. Germline V gene sequence: CDR1 SGHDN, CDR2 FVKESK. This CDR3 contains 16 residues. Trimming stripped 1 base from V and 9 bases from J, with 16 bases between. The clonotype originates from a man aged 18 to 29 with acute or convalescent COVID-19. The chain recombines TRBV14 with TRBJ1-6; no clear D. Specimen: peripheral blood. The CDR3 nucleotides are TGTGCCAGCAGCCAAGGCCGGGGTCTATATGGTTCACCCCTCCACTTT. It specifies CASSQGRGLYGSPLHF.